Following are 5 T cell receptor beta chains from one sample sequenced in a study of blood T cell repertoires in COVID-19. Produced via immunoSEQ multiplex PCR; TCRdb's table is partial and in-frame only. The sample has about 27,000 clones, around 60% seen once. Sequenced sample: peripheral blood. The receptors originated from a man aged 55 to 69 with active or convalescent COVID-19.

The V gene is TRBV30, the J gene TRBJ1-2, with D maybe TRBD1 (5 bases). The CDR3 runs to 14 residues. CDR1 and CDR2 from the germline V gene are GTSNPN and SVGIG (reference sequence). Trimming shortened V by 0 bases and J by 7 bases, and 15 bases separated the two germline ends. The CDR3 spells CAWSVLTGGGGYTF. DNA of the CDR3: TGTGCCTGGAGTGTACTAACGGGGGGAGGTGGCTACACCTTC.

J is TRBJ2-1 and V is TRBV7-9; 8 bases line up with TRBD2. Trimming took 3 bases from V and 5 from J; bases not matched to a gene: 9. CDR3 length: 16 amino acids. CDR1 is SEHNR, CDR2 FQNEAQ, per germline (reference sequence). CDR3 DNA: TGTGCCAGCAGCTTTTTCGGGGGCGGGGGGCACAATGAGCAGTTCTTC. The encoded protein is CASSFFGGGGHNEQFF.

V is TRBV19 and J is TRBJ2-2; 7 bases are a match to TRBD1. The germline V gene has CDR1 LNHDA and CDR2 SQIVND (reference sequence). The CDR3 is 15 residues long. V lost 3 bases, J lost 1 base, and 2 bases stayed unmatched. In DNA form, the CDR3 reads TGTGCCAGTAGTATGACAGGGCTGAACACCGGGGAGCTGTTTTTT. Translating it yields CASSMTGLNTGELFF.

CDR3 sequence reads: CASSRGGSTDTQYF. The CDR3 coding sequence is TGTGCCAGCAGCCGCGGGGGTAGCACAGATACGCAGTATTTT. This chain links TRBV3-1 (or the pseudogene TRBV3-2) with TRBJ2-3; 7 bases map to TRBD2. The germline V gene has CDR1 LGHDT and CDR2 YNNKEL (reference sequence). V lost 4 bases to trimming and J lost 0 bases; unmatched junction nucleotides: 1. The CDR3 length is 14 residues.

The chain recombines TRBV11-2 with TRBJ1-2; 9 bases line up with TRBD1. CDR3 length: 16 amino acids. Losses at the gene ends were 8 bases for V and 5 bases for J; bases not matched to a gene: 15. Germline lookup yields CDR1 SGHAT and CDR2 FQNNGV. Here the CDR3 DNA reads TGTGCCAGCGGACACCACGGGACAGGGAGGAGGTATGGCTACACCTTC. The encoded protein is CASGHHGTGRRYGYTF. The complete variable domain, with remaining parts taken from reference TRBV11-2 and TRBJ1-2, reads EAGVAQSPRYKIIEKRQSVAFWCNPISGHATLYWYQQILGQGPKLLIQFQNNGVVDDSQLPKDRFSAERLKGVDSTLKIQPAKLEDSAVYLCASGHHGTGRRYGYTFGSGTRLTVV.